This T cell receptor beta chain was identified during a study of T-cell reconstitution after alpha-beta-depleted transplantation in children. This CDR3 is built from 13 residues. V shed 6 bases, J shed 8 bases, and the junction held 8 bases outside the gene matches. Germline values: CDR1 MNHNY, CDR2 SVGAGI (reference sequence). For TCRbeta, the library was prepared with unique molecular identifiers. TCRdb called the PCR reads again in MiXCR, with one record for every CDR3 protein. The table lists 200,000 to 300,000 distinct CDR3 sequences, roughly 8.2% of them singletons, with almost 6.5% in the top ten.

This TCR was recovered from a male patient under 18 who had a stem cell transplant for acute lymphoblastic leukemia, so the T cells may come from the graft donor. This sample comprised PBMCs, mostly from graft donor cells, obtained 180 days after TCRalphabeta/CD19-depleted stem cell transplant. The chain links TRBV6-6 to TRBJ1-2, with 8 nucleotides matching TRBD1. In DNA form, the CDR3 reads TGTGCCAGCAGCTATGACAGGGGAGGGGGCTACACCTTC. Its protein is CASSYDRGGGYTF.